The 20 T cell receptor beta chains reported below all come from one sample, sequenced in a study of blood T cells in healthy people across ages. Then a second PCR, running roughly 7 to 11 cycles, was carried out with a sample-barcoded 5' primer and a J-beta primer mix. MiXCR was run by TCRdb on the 5' RACE reads, yielding one entry per CDR3 protein. The data show 750,000 to 950,000 distinct CDR3 sequences, 20% to 30% seen once. Another study also made use of these data, one on T cells of mothers and their children.

The sequenced sample consisted of blood. Source of these receptors: a boy younger than 18 in good health.

The chain is built from TRBV5-1 and TRBJ1-6; TRBD1 agrees at 7 bases. With 4 bases clipped from V and 9 bases from J, the junction kept 7 bases outside the gene matches. Germline CDR1 SGHRS, CDR2 YFSETQ. The CDR3 contains 14 residues. As DNA, the CDR3 is TGCGCCAGCAGCCCGGGACAGAGGGGTTCACCCCTCCACTTT. This codes for CASSPGQRGSPLHF.

This clonotype appeared a few times. The V call is TRBV27, the J call TRBJ2-1; D gene uncertain. From germline, CDR1 is MNHEY and CDR2 SMNVEV (reference sequence). V lost 0 bases to trimming and J lost 1 base, with 7 bases between them. CDR3 length: 15 residues. Here the CDR3 DNA reads TGTGCCAGCAGTTTATCCGGGCGTTCCTACAATGAGCAGTTCTTC. Translation: CASSLSGRSYNEQFF.

The chain recombines TRBV7-3 with TRBJ2-5; D unresolved. The end of the DNA aligns better with TRBJ2-1, so the J call may be wrong. The CDR3 is 16 residues long. The germline CDR1 and CDR2 sequences are SGHTA and FQGTGA. CDR3 coding DNA: TGTGCCAGCAGCTTAACGCTAGGCGGCCCTAACAATGAGCAGTTCTTC. This sequence encodes CASSLTLGGPNNEQFF.

This clonotype was found a few times. This sequence joins TRBV7-2 and TRBJ2-7; D call uncertain. The CDR3 has 15 amino acids. The germline V and J ends were trimmed by 1 base and 2 bases, with 12 bases remaining between them. Germline V gene sequence: CDR1 SGHTA, CDR2 FQGNSA. CDR3 sequence: CASSLGPGHTYEQYF. CDR3 DNA: TGTGCCAGCAGCTTAGGACCGGGCCATACCTACGAGCAGTACTTC.

In regard to this clonotype: A read error may explain this, as a much larger clone is one base away. The rearrangement joins TRBV3-1 to TRBJ2-1; TRBD2 might be the D (6 bases). Per germline, CDR1 LGHDT and CDR2 YNNKEL (reference sequence). V was shortened by 3 bases and J by 0 bases, with 6 bases between the two germline ends. This CDR3 spans 14 amino acids. The CDR3 DNA is TGTGCCAGCAGCCACGGGAGCTCCTACAATGAGCAGTTCTTC. It yields the protein CASSHGSSYNEQFF.

This clonotype was counted only a few times. V usage is TRBV10-3 and J usage is TRBJ2-5, with D uncertain. Looked up from germline, CDR1 is ENHRY and CDR2 is SYGVKD. V was clipped by 2 bases and J by 2 bases, with 6 bases between them. The CDR3 runs to 13 residues. Written as DNA, the CDR3 is TGTGCCATCAGTGAGAGGGTTCAAGAGACCCAGTACTTC. Its protein product is CAISERVQETQYF.

A single count supports this clonotype. The rearrangement uses TRBV29-1 and TRBJ2-2; no firm D call. CDR3 length equals 11 residues. CDR1 and CDR2 from the germline V gene are SQVTM and ANQGSEA. Trimming took 5 bases from V and 7 from J, leaving 8 bases between them. The CDR3 is CSVPGSGELFF. CDR3 DNA sequence: TGCAGCGTTCCGGGCAGCGGGGAGCTGTTTTTT.

The rearrangement joins TRBV6-5 to TRBJ2-1; D remains ambiguous. CDR1 and CDR2 from the germline V gene are MNHEY and SVGAGI. The V end lost 6 bases, the J end lost 5 bases, and 17 bases lay between the germline ends. The CDR3 has 15 amino acids. DNA of the CDR3: TGTGCCAGCAGACGGTACGGGTCTCAGAACAATGAGCAGTTCTTC. Protein product: CASRRYGSQNNEQFF.

The chain combines TRBV30 with TRBJ2-7; 11 bases are a match to TRBD1. The V segment lost 3 bases and the J segment 4 bases; nucleotides outside the gene matches: 5. Germline CDR1 and CDR2: GTSNPN and SVGIG (reference sequence). The CDR3 totals 14 residues. CDR3 protein: CAWSWGQGGYEQYF. Here the CDR3 DNA reads TGTGCCTGGAGCTGGGGACAGGGGGGGTACGAGCAGTACTTC.

The CDR3 DNA reads TGTGCCAGCTCATCATACAGGGCGGGCTCCTACAATGAGCAGTTCTTC. It codes for CASSSYRAGSYNEQFF. V usage is TRBV18 and J usage is TRBJ2-1; D is perhaps TRBD1 (6 bases). CDR1 KGHSH and CDR2 LQKENI come from the germline V gene. Trimming removed 5 bases from V and 0 bases from J, with 14 bases in between. This CDR3 has 16 residues. Full variable domain (rest looked up from reference TRBV18 and TRBJ2-1): NAGVMQNPRHLVRRRGQEARLRCSPMKGHSHVYWYRQLPEEGLKFMVYLQKENIIDESGMPKERFSAEFPKEGPSILRIQQVVRGDSAAYFCASSSYRAGSYNEQFFGPGTRLTVL.

The rearrangement links TRBV30 to TRBJ2-1, with 8 bases fitting TRBD2. Per the germline V gene, CDR1 is GTSNPN and CDR2 is SVGIG (reference sequence). After removal of 1 base from V and 0 bases from J, the junction contained 2 bases not matched to a gene. The CDR3 loop spans 15 amino acids. CDR3 nucleotide sequence: TGTGCCTGGAGTGCGGGGGGGAGCTCCTACAATGAGCAGTTCTTC. Amino acids: CAWSAGGSSYNEQFF.

The gene calls are TRBV20-1 and TRBJ1-1, with a possible D match to TRBD1 (5 bases). The CDR3 covers 15 residues. Looked up from germline, CDR1 is DFQATT and CDR2 is SNEGSKA (reference sequence). Deletions cut 2 bases from V and 1 base from J, with 14 bases between. CDR3 sequence (DNA): TGCAGTGCTAGACCCTCCGCCACAGGGAACACTGAAGCTTTCTTT. As protein: CSARPSATGNTEAFF.

The V call is TRBV2, the J call TRBJ1-2; no clear D gene. The CDR3 is 12 residues long. The germline V gene has CDR1 SNHLY and CDR2 FYNNEI. V lost 8 bases and J 5 bases, leaving 12 bases between the germline ends. The CDR3 region has the DNA TGTGCCAGCCGGGCCCGAATATATGGCTACACCTTC. It is translated as CASRARIYGYTF. Together with reference TRBV2 and TRBJ1-2, the CDR3 gives the full variable domain: EPEVTQTPSHQVTQMGQEVILRCVPISNHLYFYWYRQILGQKVEFLVSFYNNEISEKSEIFDDQFSVERPDGSNFTLKIRSTKLEDSAMYFCASRARIYGYTFGSGTRLTVV.

The chain joins TRBV4-2 to TRBJ1-1, with D unresolved. The V end was cut by 0 bases, the J end by 6 bases, with 14 bases between. This CDR3 region has 15 residues. Germline assignment: CDR1 LGHNA and CDR2 YNFKEQ. The CDR3 region is CASSQEGLLGAEAFF. CDR3 nucleotides: TGTGCCAGCAGCCAAGAGGGTCTTCTAGGAGCTGAAGCTTTCTTT.

The table lists this clonotype with a few counts. This could be a read error, since a much larger clone is one nucleotide away. The chain recombines TRBV25-1 with TRBJ1-1; D possibly corresponds to TRBD1 (5 bases). Germline V gene data show CDR1 as MGHDK and CDR2 as SYGVNS. This CDR3 spans 14 amino acids. The CDR3 loop is CASSPTGGNTGAFF. The CDR3 bases are TGTGCCAGCAGCCCAACCGGGGGGAACACTGGAGCTTTCTTT.

This clonotype was counted many times. This chain connects TRBV7-3 to TRBJ1-1; D ambiguous. Trimming stripped 4 bases from V and 2 bases from J, with 8 bases between. This CDR3 is built from 13 residues. Germline V gene sequence: CDR1 SGHTA, CDR2 FQGTGA. CDR3 DNA sequence: TGTGCCAGCAGCTCCACACTAAACACTGAAGCTTTCTTT. Translating gives CASSSTLNTEAFF. The full variable domain, with the rest looked up from reference TRBV7-3 and TRBJ1-1, is GAGVSQTPSNKVTEKGKYVELRCDPISGHTALYWYRQSLGQGPEFLIYFQGTGAADDSGLPNDRFFAVRPEGSVSTLKIQRTERGDSAVYLCASSSTLNTEAFFGQGTRLTVV.

This clonotype was observed a handful of times. This chain connects TRBV5-1 to TRBJ1-4; tentative D call: TRBD1 (5 bases). The CDR3 extends over 14 amino acids. CDR1 and CDR2 (germline): SGHRS, YFSETQ. V gave up 1 base and J gave up 5 bases, with 9 bases separating them. DNA for the CDR3: TGCGCCAGCAGCTTGTTGACAGCGAATGAAAAACTGTTTTTT. Its protein is CASSLLTANEKLFF.

The chain combines TRBV28 with TRBJ1-4; 7 bases align to TRBD1. The CDR3 has 14 residues. J was trimmed by 6 bases and V by 4 bases; bases with no gene match: 5. CDR1 MDHEN and CDR2 SYDVKM come from the germline V gene. The CDR3 loop is CASSYLQGYEKLFF. The DNA for the CDR3 is TGTGCCAGCAGTTATTTACAGGGGTATGAAAAACTGTTTTTT.

The chain joins TRBV7-2 to TRBJ2-1, with D hard to call. V was cut by 3 bases and J by 8 bases, with 11 bases left in between. Germline V gives CDR1 SGHTA, CDR2 FQGNSA. The CDR3 extends over 13 amino acids. CDR3 protein: CASSFSWSDEQFF. CDR3 nucleotides: TGTGCCAGCAGCTTTTCATGGTCGGATGAGCAGTTCTTC.

The gene calls are TRBV6-9 and TRBJ2-1; TRBD2 agrees at 8 bases. V lost 5 bases to trimming and J lost 5 bases; unmatched junction nucleotides: 5. The CDR3 contains 14 residues. Germline V lookup: CDR1 MNHGY, CDR2 SVAAGI. The CDR3 nucleotides read TGTGCCAGCAGTGCGGGGGGCCCCCACAATGAGCAGTTCTTC. Translation: CASSAGGPHNEQFF.